This is a list of T cell receptor beta chains from one sample in a study of Ad26.COV2.S vaccination and SARS-CoV-2 variants. Method: immunoSEQ multiplex PCR; TCRdb's copy keeps in-frame clones and lacks some. Found here are some 640,000 clones, approximately 88% of them singletons; the top ten hold about 1.5%. The source was peripheral blood, collected in a trial of Ad26.COV2.S vaccine versus placebo. Receptors originate from a person between 18 and 59 years old who received the Ad26.COV2.S COVID-19 vaccine or a placebo. CDR3s include the opening cysteine and the closing phenylalanine or tryptophan. The order of the fields is J gene, V gene, clone size, D gene, CDR3 DNA, CDR3 protein. A D gene is named only where the DNA matches it firmly. Clone size is not always given. Where it is, it says once, few, many or a class for expanded clones.

>TRBJ1-5|TRBV5-5|NA|TRBD1
TGTGCCAGCAGCCATGAGAATGCAGGGGGCTATCAGCCCCAGCATTTT
CASSHENAGGYQPQHF
>TRBJ1-6|TRBV6-5|few|NA
TGTGCCAGCAGCCGTGCCGTGAATTCACCCCTCCACTTT
CASSRAVNSPLHF
>TRBJ2-1|TRBV2|NA|TRBD2
TGTGCCAGCCAGACTAGCGCGTACAATGAGCAGTTCTTC
CASQTSAYNEQFF
>TRBJ2-1|TRBV18|NA|NA
TGTGCCAGCTCACCAGCCGGCGGCTCCTACAATGAGCAGTTCTTC
CASSPAGGSYNEQFF
>TRBJ1-6|TRBV7-9|NA|NA
TGTGCCAGCAGCAGCAGTCAGGGATCGAATTCACCCCTCCACTTT
CASSSSQGSNSPLHF
>TRBJ1-1|TRBV15|NA|NA
TGTGCCACCAGCAGAGAGAGGGGAGGGGACACTGAAGCTTTCTTT
CATSRERGGDTEAFF
>TRBJ1-2|TRBV3-1/TRBV3-2|NA|NA
TGTGCCAGCAGCCAAGAGCTGGGTCTTAACTATGGCTACACCTTC
CASSQELGLNYGYTF
>TRBJ2-2|TRBV4-3|NA|NA
TGCGCCAGCAGCCAGGGGACATTGAACACCGGGGAGCTGTTTTTT
CASSQGTLNTGELFF
>TRBJ2-2|TRBV18|NA|NA
TGTGCCAGCTCACCATTGGGCGGGGAGCTGTTTTTT
CASSPLGGELFF
>TRBJ2-2|TRBV30|NA|TRBD1
TGTGCCTGGAGTAGGGACAGCATTTACACCGGGGAGCTGTTTTTT
CAWSRDSIYTGELFF
>TRBJ2-1|TRBV6-2/TRBV6-3|NA|TRBD1
TGTGCCAGCAGCAAGACAGGGGGAGGGAATGAGCAGTTCTTC
CASSKTGGGNEQFF
>TRBJ1-1|TRBV28|NA|NA
TGTGCCAGCAGTTTATGGACACCCAGCGAAGCTTTCTTT
CASSLWTPSEAFF
>TRBJ2-7|TRBV12-3/TRBV12-4|NA|TRBD1
TGTGCCAGCAGACTGACAGGGGCGGACGAGCAGTACTTC
CASRLTGADEQYF
>TRBJ2-2|TRBV20-1|NA|NA
TGCAGTGCTAGTGCCTGGGGAGTATCCACCGGGGAGCTGTTTTTT
CSASAWGVSTGELFF
>TRBJ2-2|TRBV4-3|NA|TRBD1
TGCGCCAGCAGCTCCGGGACAGCGAACACCGGGGAGCTGTTTTTT
CASSSGTANTGELFF
>TRBJ2-7|TRBV27|NA|TRBD2
TGTGCCAGCAGTTCGAGGACTAGCCGCGAGCAGTACTTC
CASSSRTSREQYF
>TRBJ2-7|TRBV19|NA|TRBD2
TGTGCCGGGAGGCCCGAGGGGAGGGCTCACTACGAGCAGTACTTC
CAGRPEGRAHYEQYF
>TRBJ2-3|TRBV10-1|NA|NA
TGCGCCAGCAGTGAGTCGACTCGGGCCACAGATACGCAGTATTTT
CASSESTRATDTQYF